These 28 T cell receptor beta chains originate from one sample sequenced in a study of shared clonotypes between healthy human individuals. Clones were read by immunoSEQ multiplex PCR, and TCRdb kept only the in-frame ones, dropping some. The sample includes roughly 1,600,000 clones, approximately 98.5% of them seen just once. Sequencing was done on a sample of naive CD4+ T cells sorted from blood. Sample subset: CD45RA+ positively selected. The receptors were gathered from a man aged 30 to 39 in good health.

The chain has TRBV7-3 and TRBJ2-3, with 8 bases lining up with TRBD2. CDR1 is SGHTA and CDR2 is FQGTGA in the germline V gene. This CDR3 has 20 amino acids. The V and J ends lost 4 bases and 0 bases, in that order; junction bases with no gene match: 18. The CDR3 sequence is CASSSLGRAGGSTSTDTQYF. DNA for the CDR3: TGTGCCAGCAGCTCTCTTGGCCGGGCGGGAGGATCGACTAGCACAGATACGCAGTATTTT.

This chain joins TRBV19 and TRBJ2-1; 7 nucleotides agree with TRBD2. V was pared by 4 bases and J by 8 bases, with 17 bases of the junction left unmatched. CDR1 LNHDA and CDR2 SQIVND come from the germline V gene (reference sequence). CDR3 length equals 17 residues. As DNA, the CDR3 is TGTGCCAGTAGTAGGGACGTGGGGGGGACTTTCCCCCATGAGCAGTTCTTC. It specifies CASSRDVGGTFPHEQFF.

Details on this clone: Additional DNA sequences in this sample encode the identical CDR3. The gene calls are TRBV29-1 and TRBJ1-5; weak D call: TRBD1 (5 bases). The CDR3 spans 12 residues. Trimming removed 4 bases at V and 4 bases at J, with 8 bases between. Germline V gene sequence: CDR1 SQVTM, CDR2 ANQGSEA. CDR3 residues: CSVGGSNQPQHF. CDR3 nucleotides: TGCAGCGTTGGGGGGAGTAATCAGCCCCAGCATTTT.

This rearrangement joins TRBV7-2 to TRBJ2-5; the match to TRBD2 covers 9 bases. The trim removed 2 bases at V and 4 bases at J, leaving 8 bases unmatched. This CDR3 comprises 16 residues. Germline CDR1 and CDR2: SGHTA and FQGNSA. CDR3 sequence (DNA): TGTGCCAGCAGCTTACGTGTTAGCGGGAGTTCAGAGACCCAGTACTTC. Protein: CASSLRVSGSSETQYF.

This chain uses TRBV6-4 with TRBJ2-2, with 16 nucleotides matching TRBD2. The CDR3 is 18 amino acids. J was trimmed by 5 bases and V by 9 bases; bases with no gene match: 12. CDR1 is MRHNA, CDR2 SNTAGT, per germline. Here the CDR3 reads CASIRGLAGGRGTGELFF. The DNA of the CDR3 is TGTGCCAGTATTCGGGGACTAGCGGGAGGGCGAGGGACCGGGGAGCTGTTTTTT.

V is TRBV5-8 and J is TRBJ2-7, with TRBD1 matching 7 bases. With V trimmed by 5 bases and J by 3 bases, 5 bases remained unmatched. Germline lookup yields CDR1 SGHTS and CDR2 YDEGEE. This CDR3 is built from 13 residues. CDR3 protein: CASRLTGIYEQYF. CDR3 DNA sequence: TGTGCCAGCAGACTGACAGGGATCTACGAGCAGTACTTC.

V gene TRBV13 combines with J gene TRBJ2-7; TRBD2 agrees at 8 bases. The germline V gene encodes CDR1 PRHDT and CDR2 FYEKMQ (reference sequence). V was pared by 5 bases and J by 1 base, with 7 bases of the junction left unmatched. The CDR3 covers 15 residues. Written as DNA, the CDR3 is TGTGCCAGCAGCCTCAGCGGGAGCCTTTCCTACGAGCAGTACTTC. Its translation: CASSLSGSLSYEQYF.

The genes are TRBV14 and TRBJ1-1; D is unresolved. Germline V gene lookup returns CDR1 SGHDN and CDR2 FVKESK. Trimming removed 4 bases at V and 4 bases at J, with 13 bases between. The CDR3 extends over 14 amino acids. DNA of the CDR3: TGTGCCAGCAGCCCTGGACCCGAACGCACTGAAGCTTTCTTT. Its translation: CASSPGPERTEAFF.

The chain joins TRBV4-2 to TRBJ2-1, with D possibly being TRBD1 (6 bases). Germline-derived CDR1 and CDR2 are LGHNA and YNFKEQ. The CDR3 has 13 amino acids. The V and J ends lost 3 bases and 9 bases respectively, with 12 bases between them. The chain's CDR3 is CASSQQEGGEQFF. For the CDR3, the DNA is TGTGCCAGCAGCCAGCAAGAAGGGGGTGAGCAGTTCTTC.

The rearrangement joins TRBV9 to TRBJ2-3, with a weak D call TRBD1 (6 bases). The CDR3 consists of 14 residues. Between the trimmed V and J ends, which lost 0 bases and 4 bases, there was a span of 9 bases. The germline V gene encodes CDR1 SGDLS and CDR2 YYNGEE. The DNA of the CDR3 is TGTGCCAGCAGCGTAGACTCAGGGGCAGATACGCAGTATTTT. Its translation: CASSVDSGADTQYF.

The V and J genes are TRBV28 and TRBJ1-3, with 9 bases fitting TRBD1. From germline, CDR1 is MDHEN and CDR2 SYDVKM. J gave up 3 bases and V 5 bases, and 5 bases lay outside the gene matches. The CDR3 has 15 amino acids. The CDR3 is CASSTPGQGGNTIYF. CDR3 coding DNA: TGTGCCAGCAGTACCCCGGGACAGGGTGGAAACACCATATATTTT.

The chain has TRBV28 and TRBJ2-7; no clear D gene. V was clipped by 5 bases and J by 0 bases, with 11 bases between them. The CDR3 is made up of 14 amino acids. Germline V CDR1 and CDR2: MDHEN, SYDVKM. CDR3 coding DNA: TGTGCCAGCAGTGATTACGTGGGCTCCTACGAGCAGTACTTC. It codes for CASSDYVGSYEQYF.

Worth noting for this clone: Distinct nucleotide sequences in the sample also encode this CDR3. The rearrangement joins TRBV6-5 to TRBJ2-1, with D unclear. Trimming shortened V by 5 bases and J by 1 base, and 6 bases separated the two germline ends. Looked up from germline, CDR1 is MNHEY and CDR2 is SVGAGI. CDR3 length: 13 residues. CDR3 in amino acids: CASSRDSYNEQFF. CDR3 sequence (DNA): TGTGCCAGCAGTCGCGATTCCTACAATGAGCAGTTCTTC.

The chain uses TRBV28 and TRBJ2-7; 16 bases align to TRBD2. This CDR3 has 16 residues. V was pared by 5 bases and J by 12 bases, with 13 bases of the junction left unmatched. Per germline, CDR1 MDHEN and CDR2 SYDVKM. The CDR3 loop reads CASSGNWGLAGGRRYF. CDR3 DNA sequence: TGTGCCAGCAGTGGCAACTGGGGACTAGCGGGAGGGCGGCGGTACTTC.

The chain couples TRBV4-3 to TRBJ1-4; D gene uncertain. The CDR3 has 14 amino acids. CDR1 is LGHNA and CDR2 is YSLEER in the germline V gene. Trimming took off 0 bases at V and 5 bases at J, with 7 bases between the two ends. CDR3 in amino acids: CASSQDSQNEKLFF. In DNA form, the CDR3 reads TGCGCCAGCAGCCAAGATTCCCAGAATGAAAAACTGTTTTTT.

The chain has TRBV4-1 and TRBJ2-2, with a weak D call TRBD2 (5 bases). Germline CDR1 and CDR2: MGHRA and YSYEKL. CDR3 size: 17 residues. Trimming took 1 base from V and 2 from J, leaving 14 bases between them. CDR3: CASSQVVRRVNTGELFF. The CDR3, as DNA: TGCGCCAGCAGCCAAGTCGTCCGGCGGGTTAACACCGGGGAGCTGTTTTTT.

The chain is built from TRBV7-2 and TRBJ2-7, with 11 nucleotides matching TRBD1. The trim removed 6 bases at V and 3 bases at J, leaving 7 bases unmatched. Germline CDR1 reads SGHTA; CDR2 reads FQGNSA. The length of the CDR3 is 15 residues. The CDR3 region has the DNA TGTGCCAGCAGTCGAGTCGGGACAGGGGGCTACGAGCAGTACTTC. Protein product: CASSRVGTGGYEQYF.

This sequence joins TRBV7-2 and TRBJ2-2, with D uncertain. Trimming cost V 3 bases and J 4 bases, with 9 bases left between them. This CDR3 comprises 14 residues. Germline CDR1 and CDR2: SGHTA and FQGNSA. The CDR3: CASSFKPVTGELFF. DNA of the CDR3: TGTGCCAGCAGCTTCAAGCCTGTCACCGGGGAGCTGTTTTTT.

The chain joins TRBV19 to TRBJ2-3; D not certain. This CDR3 has 15 amino acids. Germline CDR1 and CDR2: LNHDA and SQIVND (reference sequence). The V gene lost 3 bases and the J gene lost 5 bases, with 15 bases spanning the gap. The CDR3 DNA sequence: TGTGCCAGTAGTATGGCGGCTTTAAGAGAAGATACGCAGTATTTT. Its protein product is CASSMAALREDTQYF.

V and J are TRBV5-4 and TRBJ2-3; TRBD2 is a possible D gene (6 bases). The CDR3 consists of 14 residues. CDR1 is SGHNT and CDR2 is YYREEE in the germline V gene (reference sequence). V was cut by 1 base and J by 6 bases, with 12 bases left in between. CDR3 loop: CASSLPGGGDTQYF. The DNA of the CDR3 is TGTGCCAGCAGCTTGCCGGGTGGAGGGGATACGCAGTATTTT.

The table lists this clone with a count of one. The V call is TRBV19, the J call TRBJ2-2, with 7 bases fitting TRBD2. Germline V lookup: CDR1 LNHDA, CDR2 SQIVND (reference sequence). V shed 6 bases, J shed 4 bases, and the junction held 5 bases outside the gene matches. The CDR3 is made up of 14 amino acids. The CDR3 is CASRETSRTGELFF. CDR3 nucleotide sequence: TGTGCCAGTAGGGAGACTAGCCGCACCGGGGAGCTGTTTTTT.

The J gene is TRBJ1-2, the V gene TRBV2; TRBD1 agrees at 9 bases. Germline CDR1 SNHLY, CDR2 FYNNEI. The CDR3 is 14 residues long. The J segment lost 3 bases and the V segment lost 7 bases, leaving 6 bases of the junction unmatched. CDR3 region: CASNRDRDDYGYTF. CDR3 nucleotide sequence: TGTGCCAGCAACAGGGACAGGGACGACTATGGCTACACCTTC.

This chain connects TRBV9 to TRBJ1-4, with TRBD1 identical over 10 bases. Germline CDR1 and CDR2: SGDLS and YYNGEE. Trimming cost V 0 bases and J 2 bases; bases outside gene matches: 7. CDR3 length equals 18 residues. The CDR3, as DNA: TGTGCCAGCAGCGTAGACGGAAGACAGGGGGCGACTAATGAAAAACTGTTTTTT. The encoded protein is CASSVDGRQGATNEKLFF.

A word on this clone: The same CDR3 is also encoded by other DNA sequences in this sample. V and J are TRBV5-4 and TRBJ1-4, with D maybe TRBD1 (5 bases). CDR3 size: 14 residues. Trimming cost V 4 bases and J 1 base, with 8 bases left between them. Germline assignment: CDR1 SGHNT and CDR2 YYREEE (reference sequence). In DNA, the CDR3 is TGTGCCAGCAGCCCGGGGGGAACTAATGAAAAACTGTTTTTT. Translation: CASSPGGTNEKLFF.

CDR3 region: CASGLTLGFPTYEQYF. CDR3 DNA: TGTGCTAGTGGTTTGACCCTCGGGTTTCCAACCTACGAGCAGTACTTC. The chain has TRBV12-5 and TRBJ2-7; D is undetermined. CDR1 is LGHNT, CDR2 FRNRAP, per germline. Deletions cut 2 bases from V and 2 bases from J, with 16 bases between. The CDR3 spans 16 residues. Looking up the rest from reference TRBV12-5 and TRBJ2-7 gives the full variable domain: DARVTQTPRHKVTEMGQEVTMRCQPILGHNTVFWYRQTMMQGLELLAYFRNRAPLDDSGMPKDRFSAEMPDATLATLKIQPSEPRDSAVYFCASGLTLGFPTYEQYFGPGTRLTVT.

The chain recombines TRBV5-1 with TRBJ2-5; TRBD1 agrees at 10 bases. This CDR3 is 15 amino acids long. J was trimmed by 5 bases and V by 3 bases; bases with no gene match: 7. Per germline, CDR1 SGHRS and CDR2 YFSETQ. As DNA, the CDR3 is TGCGCCAGCAGCTCGACAGGGGGCCCTGGGGAGACCCAGTACTTC. This encodes CASSSTGGPGETQYF.

On this clone itself: Within the sample, other DNA sequences also encode this same CDR3. V gene TRBV18 combines with J gene TRBJ2-3; 11 bases map to TRBD1. Germline V gene lookup returns CDR1 KGHSH and CDR2 LQKENI. The CDR3 has 14 residues. The V gene end was trimmed by 6 bases and the J gene end by 3 bases; junction bases not matched to a gene: 2. CDR3 DNA: TGTGCCAGCTCGCGGGACAGGGGGACAGATACGCAGTATTTT. Its translation: CASSRDRGTDTQYF.

This chain links TRBV7-2 with TRBJ2-6, with D uncertain. V lost 11 bases and J 4 bases, leaving 18 bases between the germline ends. The germline gives CDR1 SGHTA, CDR2 FQGNSA. This CDR3 is built from 15 residues. CDR3 in amino acids: CASGVLGTGANVLTF. The CDR3 nucleotides read TGTGCCTCGGGTGTATTGGGAACCGGGGCCAACGTCCTGACTTTC. Based on the CDR3 plus reference TRBV7-2 and TRBJ2-6, the full variable domain is GAGVSQSPSNKVTEKGKDVELRCDPISGHTALYWYRQSLGQGLEFLIYFQGNSAPDKSGLPSDRFSAERTGGSVSTLTIQRTQQEDSAVYLCASGVLGTGANVLTFGAGSRLTVL.